A single sample is the source of the 8 T cell receptor beta chains below, sequenced in a study of CD8+ T cells in alopecia areata. RNA extraction and reverse transcription yielded cDNA as sequencing template. Only in-frame clones appear in the TCRdb table, and some are missing; sequencing was by immunoSEQ multiplex PCR. The sample lists over 85,000 clones; 60% to 75% were seen once. As for treatment: oral pan-JAK inhibitor, 5-10 mg twice daily. The material was CD8+ T cells sorted from blood, obtained at week 4, from a patient treated with tofacitinib. The receptors derive from a human donor with alopecia areata.

V and J are TRBV7-8 and TRBJ1-2; D is uncertain. The germline V gene has CDR1 SGHVS and CDR2 FQNEAQ. V was clipped by 5 bases and J by 8 bases, with 15 bases between them. This CDR3 contains 13 residues. CDR3 sequence: CASSTSRVEGYTF. CDR3 DNA: TGTGCCAGCAGCACATCGCGTGTGGAGGGCTACACCTTC.

The gene calls are TRBV7-2 and TRBJ1-2, with D possibly matching TRBD1 (6 bases). This CDR3 region has 15 residues. Germline lookup yields CDR1 SGHTA and CDR2 FQGNSA. V dropped 1 base and J dropped 8 bases, with 17 bases sitting between them. The CDR3 here is CASSLVGGAGEGYTF. The CDR3 DNA is TGTGCCAGCAGCTTAGTAGGGGGGGCGGGGGAGGGCTACACCTTC.

V is TRBV7-2 and J is TRBJ2-3; D is unclear. Per germline, CDR1 SGHTA and CDR2 FQGNSA. V lost 5 bases to trimming and J lost 6 bases, with 12 bases between them. This CDR3 spans 13 amino acids. The CDR3 DNA sequence: TGTGCCAGCAGCCCCTCCAGCGTTGATACGCAGTATTTT. It translates to CASSPSSVDTQYF.

This sequence joins TRBV29-1 and TRBJ2-7; maybe TRBD2 (5 bases). This CDR3 comprises 13 residues. Germline CDR1 and CDR2: SQVTM and ANQGSEA. The ends were cut back, 3 bases at V and 2 bases at J, with 11 bases in the middle. The CDR3 protein is CSVDLPGTYEQYF. CDR3 sequence (DNA): TGCAGCGTTGATCTTCCGGGAACCTACGAGCAGTACTTC.

The chain is built from TRBV6-5 and TRBJ2-7; D unclear. CDR1 is MNHEY, CDR2 SVGAGI, per germline. This CDR3 is built from 14 residues. V lost 6 bases, J lost 5 bases, and 17 bases lay in between. In DNA, the CDR3 is TGTGCCAGCAGCCTAGACACCCCTCTCAACGAGCAGTACTTC. Translating it yields CASSLDTPLNEQYF.

The V and J genes are TRBV27 and TRBJ2-3, with TRBD1 matching 9 bases. CDR1 and CDR2 (germline): MNHEY, SMNVEV (reference sequence). The CDR3 loop spans 15 amino acids. J was trimmed by 3 bases and V by 6 bases; bases with no gene match: 7. The CDR3 DNA reads TGTGCCAGCAGGAAAGGGACAGGGAAGACAGATACGCAGTATTTT. Its protein is CASRKGTGKTDTQYF.

The chain carries TRBV15 and TRBJ2-7; 11 bases align to TRBD2. CDR3 length equals 14 residues. The germline V gene has CDR1 LNHNV and CDR2 YYDKDF (reference sequence). Unmatched junction bases numbered 7, after V lost 7 bases and J lost 5 bases. CDR3 sequence reads: CATKLAGVSDEQYF. As DNA, the CDR3 is TGTGCCACCAAACTAGCGGGAGTGAGTGACGAGCAGTACTTC.

V usage is TRBV29-1 and J usage is TRBJ2-1, with 10 bases matching TRBD2. This CDR3 is built from 15 residues. Unmatched junction bases numbered 8, after V lost 6 bases and J lost 3 bases. The germline gives CDR1 SQVTM, CDR2 ANQGSEA. The CDR3 sequence: CSVVSLAGVYNEQFF. CDR3 DNA sequence: TGCAGCGTCGTGTCTCTAGCGGGAGTCTACAATGAGCAGTTCTTC.